Described below is a single T cell receptor (beta chain) sequence and its context. The target antigen is unknown. Each donor had 8.5 to 10 milliliters of peripheral blood drawn. Isolation yielded PBMCs, at least 6 million per sample, in every case. These data come from a study of blood T cells in healthy people across ages. General study findings and limits: Observed TCR beta diversity showed a strong correlation with the percentage of naive T cells as measured by flow cytometry. There was no known CMV status for donors, so expanded clonotype changes were possibly confounded.

A second about 6 to 12 cycle PCR used barcoded and J-beta primers. MiXCR, run by TCRdb on the 5' RACE reads, gives a single entry per CDR3 protein. The data show about 1.4 million distinct CDR3 sequences, approximately 59% seen once. The source is a man between 18 and 35 years old in good health. Sequences were obtained from blood.

The CDR3 reads CASKIVGLSSYEQYF. CDR3 nucleotides: TGTGCCAGCAAAATTGTGGGACTCTCCTCCTACGAGCAGTACTTC. This chain links TRBV6-1 with TRBJ2-7, with a possible D match to TRBD2 (6 bases). The CDR3 loop spans 15 amino acids. V dropped 7 bases and J dropped 0 bases, with 16 bases sitting between them. Germline V lookup: CDR1 MNHNS, CDR2 SASEGT.